Presented here are 2 T cell receptor beta chains from one specimen sequenced in a study of cytomegalovirus exposure and HLA in healthy donors. Researchers ran the PCR with 60 Vbeta and 13 Jbeta primers. The protocol was immunoSEQ multiplex PCR, while the TCRdb copy is restricted to in-frame clones and leaves out a portion. The table lists under 150,000 clones, almost 85% of them singletons. The sample consisted of PBMCs. The source of these receptors is a boy under 10 years old in good health and CMV-seronegative.

The rearrangement uses TRBV7-8 and TRBJ2-1; possible D gene TRBD1, 6 bases. V shed 4 bases and J shed 7 bases, with 11 bases lying between them. The germline V gene encodes CDR1 SGHVS and CDR2 FQNEAQ. This CDR3 is 13 amino acids long. The CDR3 sequence: CASSSSTGNEQFF. CDR3 bases: TGTGCCAGCAGCTCCTCGACAGGAAATGAGCAGTTCTTC.

The CDR3 DNA reads as TGTGCCTGGAGTGCCCTGACAAACCCCACCTACAATGAGCAGTTCTTC. Protein sequence: CAWSALTNPTYNEQFF. The V and J genes are TRBV30 and TRBJ2-1, with no clear D. CDR1 is GTSNPN and CDR2 is SVGIG in the germline V gene (reference sequence). This CDR3 has 16 amino acids. With 1 base removed from V and 2 bases from J, the gap between germline ends came to 15 bases. The complete variable domain, with remaining parts taken from reference TRBV30 and TRBJ2-1, reads SQTIHQWPATLVQPVGSPLSLECTVEGTSNPNLYWYRQAAGRGLQLLFYSVGIGQISSEVPQNLSASRPQDRQFILSSKKLLLSDSGFYLCAWSALTNPTYNEQFFGPGTRLTVL.